Detailed here is one TCR beta chain. Its cognate antigen is unknown. Deep sequencing aimed at 1 in 200,000 to 1 in 1 million T cells' resolution. Some clones are missing from TCRdb's copy, which holds only in-frame ones; the method was immunoSEQ multiplex PCR. The data hold about 310,000 clones, with roughly 79% observed a single time. Germline values: CDR1 MNHEY, CDR2 SVGAGI. This CDR3 comprises 15 residues. V shed 0 bases and J shed 6 bases, with 15 bases lying between them. These data come from a study of cytotoxic CD8 clonotypes in ibrutinib-treated CLL. About the research overall: Within the patient group, roughly 12 were relapsed/refractory and 15 treatment-naive, and about 18 were IGHV unmutated. Timing of response sample collection was a median around twelve months after treatment start, with a range of 6 to 36. Study-level findings and limits: Before falling back toward baseline at progression, clonality had risen at the time of ibrutinib response.

The TCR sequence derives from a human donor with chronic lymphocytic leukemia. Sequenced material: PBMCs, taken before ibrutinib treatment. The chain uses TRBV6-5 and TRBJ2-7; D remains unclear. Here the CDR3 DNA reads TGTGCCAGCAGTTACTCAACGGCTACGGCTTTCGAGCAGTACTTC. The encoded protein is CASSYSTATAFEQYF.